This record looks at one TCR beta chain sequence and its context. Its antigen is unknown. The data were taken from a study of Ad26.COV2.S vaccination and SARS-CoV-2 variants. Study-wide results and limits: Post-vaccination spike-specific CD8+ and CD4+ T cell responses reportedly had substantial breadth. Quantification of TCR breadth and depth may have yielded underestimates of total T cell responses. Placebo recipients trailed vaccine recipients in spike-specific TCR breadth. Breadth measured for non-spike TCRs was similar across vaccine and placebo recipients.

Assay: immunoSEQ multiplex PCR; the TCRdb copy retains only in-frame clones and omits some. The sample contains some 190,000 clones, roughly 87% of which appear only once. The receptor's source is a human donor who had recovered from COVID-19. The specimen was peripheral blood, collected after recovery from COVID-19.

In DNA, the CDR3 is TGTGCCAGCAGCAAAGGGAAAAATGAGCAGTTCTTC. This translates into CASSKGKNEQFF. This chain uses TRBV21-1 with TRBJ2-1. TRBV21-1 is termed a pseudogene. CDR3 length: 12 residues.